A single sample gave rise to the 11 T cell receptor beta chains below, sequenced in a study of T cell responses to AZD1222 COVID-19 vaccine. Using immunoSEQ multiplex PCR, the repertoire was profiled, and TCRdb retains in-frame clones only, with some absent. The sample carries fewer than 110,000 clones, 87% recorded once. The sequencing here drew on peripheral blood, taken on day 0 of AZD1222 vaccination. The receptor set was obtained from an adult in good health.

This chain joins TRBV5-1 and TRBJ1-2; D is uncertain. Germline V lookup: CDR1 SGHRS, CDR2 YFSETQ. Trimming cost V 4 bases and J 8 bases, with 15 bases left between them. The CDR3 has 13 residues. CDR3 coding DNA: TGCGCCAGCAGCACGACCCCGGGCTCGGGCTACACCTTC. The encoded protein is CASSTTPGSGYTF.

The V and J genes are TRBV6-5 and TRBJ1-1; no clear D. The germline CDR1 and CDR2 sequences are MNHEY and SVGAGI. The V gene lost 11 bases and the J gene lost 6 bases, with 19 bases spanning the gap. CDR3 length: 13 amino acids. The CDR3 reads CAVHPRNGPEAFF. The CDR3 DNA follows: TGTGCCGTGCACCCTCGTAATGGCCCTGAAGCTTTCTTT.

The rearrangement links TRBV3-1 (or the pseudogene TRBV3-2) to TRBJ2-7, with TRBD2 as a possible D gene (5 bases). The germline V gene has CDR1 LGHDT and CDR2 YNNKEL (reference sequence). V dropped 0 bases and J dropped 8 bases, with 11 bases sitting between them. The CDR3 contains 13 residues. Here the CDR3 DNA reads TGTGCCAGCAGCCAAGAGGGCTCGGGGAAGCAGTACTTC. This codes for CASSQEGSGKQYF.

This clone came up a few times. CDR3 sequence (DNA): TGTGCCAGCAGCCCCGCCGGACTTCGCTCTGGAAACACCATATATTTT. It is translated as CASSPAGLRSGNTIYF. V usage is TRBV28 and J usage is TRBJ1-3; D is ambiguous. There are 16 residues in the CDR3. Germline CDR1 and CDR2: MDHEN and SYDVKM. V was pared by 6 bases and J by 0 bases, with 15 bases between.

The chain combines TRBV28 with TRBJ1-1; 10 nucleotides align to TRBD1. This CDR3 comprises 16 residues. With 2 bases clipped from V and 1 base from J, the junction kept 4 bases outside the gene matches. The germline V gene encodes CDR1 MDHEN and CDR2 SYDVKM. The CDR3 bases are TGTGCCAGCAGTTTACGGGGACAGGGGTGGAACACTGAAGCTTTCTTT. As protein: CASSLRGQGWNTEAFF.

V and J are TRBV6-5 and TRBJ1-4; a weak D match, TRBD1 (6 bases). The CDR3 totals 15 residues. Germline V CDR1 and CDR2: MNHEY, SVGAGI. The V end lost 5 bases, the J end lost 14 bases, and 24 bases lay between the germline ends. The CDR3 DNA reads as TGTGCCAGCAGTCGACAGGCTGGGGACCCTTTAAGCCTGTTTTTT. Protein: CASSRQAGDPLSLFF.

This clone was seen only a few times. The CDR3 is CASSGTGPSYEQYF. As DNA, the CDR3 is TGTGCCAGCAGCGGGACAGGGCCTTCCTACGAGCAGTACTTC. The V call is TRBV21-1, the J call TRBJ2-7; the table names TRBD1, a call not compared with the DNA. TRBV21-1 is tagged as a pseudogene. This CDR3 comprises 14 residues.

This chain connects TRBV19 to TRBJ1-2; 7 bases line up with TRBD1. The ends lost 1 base at V and 10 bases at J; junction bases unmatched: 6. The germline V gene has CDR1 LNHDA and CDR2 SQIVND (reference sequence). CDR3 length equals 13 residues. CDR3 sequence (DNA): TGTGCCAGTAGTATAGGACAGGGTGGGGACTACACCTTC. Its translation: CASSIGQGGDYTF. Full variable domain (remainder filled in from reference TRBV19 and TRBJ1-2): DGGITQSPKYLFRKEGQNVTLSCEQNLNHDAMYWYRQDPGQGLRLIYYSQIVNDFQKGDIAEGYSVSREKKESFPLTVTSAQKNPTAFYLCASSIGQGGDYTFGSGTRLTVV.

This chain joins TRBV11-2 and TRBJ2-7; 7 nucleotides align to TRBD1. CDR1 and CDR2 from the germline V gene are SGHAT and FQNNGV. The CDR3 extends over 15 amino acids. V dropped 5 bases and J dropped 3; count of bases not matched to a gene: 10. For the CDR3, the DNA is TGTGCCAGCAGCGACTACAGGGGTATCTACTACGAGCAGTACTTC. Its protein product is CASSDYRGIYYEQYF.

J is TRBJ2-4 and V is TRBV2; D call uncertain. Trimming took 6 bases from V and 1 from J, leaving 10 bases between them. The CDR3 totals 14 residues. Germline CDR1 and CDR2: SNHLY and FYNNEI. CDR3 coding DNA: TGTGCCAGCAGGTTTACGGTTGCCAAAAACATTCAGTACTTC. This translates into CASRFTVAKNIQYF.

This chain uses TRBV6-5 with TRBJ2-7; TRBD2 agrees at 7 bases. Losses at the gene ends were 2 bases for V and 3 bases for J; bases not matched to a gene: 7. This CDR3 region has 15 residues. Per germline, CDR1 MNHEY and CDR2 SVGAGI. CDR3 protein: CASSYGGGLGYEQYF. The CDR3 DNA reads as TGTGCCAGCAGTTACGGGGGAGGGCTCGGCTACGAGCAGTACTTC.